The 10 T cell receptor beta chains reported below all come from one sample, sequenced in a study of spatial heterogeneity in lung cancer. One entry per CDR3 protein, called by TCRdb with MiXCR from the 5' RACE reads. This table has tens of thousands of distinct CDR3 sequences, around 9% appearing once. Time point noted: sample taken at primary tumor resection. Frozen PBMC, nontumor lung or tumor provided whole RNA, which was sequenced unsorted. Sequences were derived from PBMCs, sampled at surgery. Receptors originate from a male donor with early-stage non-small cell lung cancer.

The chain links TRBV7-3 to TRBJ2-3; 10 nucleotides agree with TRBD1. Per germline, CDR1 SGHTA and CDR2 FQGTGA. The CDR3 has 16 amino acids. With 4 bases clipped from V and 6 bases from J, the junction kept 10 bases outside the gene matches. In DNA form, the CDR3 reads TGTGCCAGCAGCTCCCTTCTGGGACAGGGGCGTGATACGCAGTATTTT. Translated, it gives CASSSLLGQGRDTQYF.

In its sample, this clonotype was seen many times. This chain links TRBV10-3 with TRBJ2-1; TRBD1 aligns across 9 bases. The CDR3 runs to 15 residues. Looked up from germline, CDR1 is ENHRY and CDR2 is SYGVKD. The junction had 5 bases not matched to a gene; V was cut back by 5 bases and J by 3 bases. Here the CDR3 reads CAISSTGGNYNEQFF. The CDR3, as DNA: TGTGCCATCAGTTCAACAGGGGGCAACTACAATGAGCAGTTCTTC.

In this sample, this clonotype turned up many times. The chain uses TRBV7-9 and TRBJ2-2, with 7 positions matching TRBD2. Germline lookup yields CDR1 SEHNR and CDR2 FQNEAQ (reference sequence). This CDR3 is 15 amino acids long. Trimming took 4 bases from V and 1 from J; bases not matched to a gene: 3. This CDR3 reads CASSSTSLNTGELFF. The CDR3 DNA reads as TGTGCCAGCAGCTCGACTAGCCTGAACACCGGGGAGCTGTTTTTT.

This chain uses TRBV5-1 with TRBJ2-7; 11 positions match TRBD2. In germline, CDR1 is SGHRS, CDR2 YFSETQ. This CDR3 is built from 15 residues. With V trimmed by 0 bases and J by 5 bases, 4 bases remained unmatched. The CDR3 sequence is CASSLDGTSGDEQYF. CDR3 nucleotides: TGCGCCAGCAGCTTGGATGGGACTAGCGGTGACGAGCAGTACTTC.

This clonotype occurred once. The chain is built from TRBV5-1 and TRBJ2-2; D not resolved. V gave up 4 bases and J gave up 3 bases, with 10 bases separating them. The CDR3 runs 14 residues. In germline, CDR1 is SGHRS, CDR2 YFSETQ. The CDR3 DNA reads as TGCGCCAGCAGCCCTAGGTGGGACACCGGGGAGCTGTTTTTT. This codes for CASSPRWDTGELFF.

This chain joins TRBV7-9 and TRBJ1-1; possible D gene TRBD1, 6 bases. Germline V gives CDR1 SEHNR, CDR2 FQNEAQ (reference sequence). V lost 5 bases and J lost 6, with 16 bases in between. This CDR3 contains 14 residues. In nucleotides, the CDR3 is TGTGCCAGCAGCCACAGGGACGTGTTCGCTGAAGCTTTCTTT. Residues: CASSHRDVFAEAFF.

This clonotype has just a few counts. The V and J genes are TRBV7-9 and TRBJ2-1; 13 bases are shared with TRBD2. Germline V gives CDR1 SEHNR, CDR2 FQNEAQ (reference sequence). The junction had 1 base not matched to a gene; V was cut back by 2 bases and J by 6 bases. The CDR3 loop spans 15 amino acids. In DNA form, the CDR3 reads TGTGCCAGCAGCTTAAGGACTAGCGGGAGCAATGAGCAGTTCTTC. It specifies CASSLRTSGSNEQFF.

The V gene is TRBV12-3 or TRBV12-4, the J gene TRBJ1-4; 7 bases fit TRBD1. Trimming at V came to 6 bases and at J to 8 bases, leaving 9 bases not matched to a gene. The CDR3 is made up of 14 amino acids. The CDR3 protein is CASRRDSYTEKLFF. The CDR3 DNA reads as TGTGCCAGCAGACGGGACAGCTATACCGAAAAACTGTTTTTT.

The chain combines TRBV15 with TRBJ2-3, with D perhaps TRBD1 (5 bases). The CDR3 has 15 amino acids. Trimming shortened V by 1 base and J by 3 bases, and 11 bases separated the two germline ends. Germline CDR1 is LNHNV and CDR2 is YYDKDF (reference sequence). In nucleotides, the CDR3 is TGTGCCACCAGCAGAGGGACAAAAATGACAGATACGCAGTATTTT. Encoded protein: CATSRGTKMTDTQYF.

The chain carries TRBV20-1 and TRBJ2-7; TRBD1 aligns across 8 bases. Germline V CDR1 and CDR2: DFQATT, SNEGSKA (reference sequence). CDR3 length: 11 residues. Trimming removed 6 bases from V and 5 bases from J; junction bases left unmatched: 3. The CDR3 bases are TGCAGTGCCGGACAGGGAAACGAGCAGTACTTC. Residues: CSAGQGNEQYF.